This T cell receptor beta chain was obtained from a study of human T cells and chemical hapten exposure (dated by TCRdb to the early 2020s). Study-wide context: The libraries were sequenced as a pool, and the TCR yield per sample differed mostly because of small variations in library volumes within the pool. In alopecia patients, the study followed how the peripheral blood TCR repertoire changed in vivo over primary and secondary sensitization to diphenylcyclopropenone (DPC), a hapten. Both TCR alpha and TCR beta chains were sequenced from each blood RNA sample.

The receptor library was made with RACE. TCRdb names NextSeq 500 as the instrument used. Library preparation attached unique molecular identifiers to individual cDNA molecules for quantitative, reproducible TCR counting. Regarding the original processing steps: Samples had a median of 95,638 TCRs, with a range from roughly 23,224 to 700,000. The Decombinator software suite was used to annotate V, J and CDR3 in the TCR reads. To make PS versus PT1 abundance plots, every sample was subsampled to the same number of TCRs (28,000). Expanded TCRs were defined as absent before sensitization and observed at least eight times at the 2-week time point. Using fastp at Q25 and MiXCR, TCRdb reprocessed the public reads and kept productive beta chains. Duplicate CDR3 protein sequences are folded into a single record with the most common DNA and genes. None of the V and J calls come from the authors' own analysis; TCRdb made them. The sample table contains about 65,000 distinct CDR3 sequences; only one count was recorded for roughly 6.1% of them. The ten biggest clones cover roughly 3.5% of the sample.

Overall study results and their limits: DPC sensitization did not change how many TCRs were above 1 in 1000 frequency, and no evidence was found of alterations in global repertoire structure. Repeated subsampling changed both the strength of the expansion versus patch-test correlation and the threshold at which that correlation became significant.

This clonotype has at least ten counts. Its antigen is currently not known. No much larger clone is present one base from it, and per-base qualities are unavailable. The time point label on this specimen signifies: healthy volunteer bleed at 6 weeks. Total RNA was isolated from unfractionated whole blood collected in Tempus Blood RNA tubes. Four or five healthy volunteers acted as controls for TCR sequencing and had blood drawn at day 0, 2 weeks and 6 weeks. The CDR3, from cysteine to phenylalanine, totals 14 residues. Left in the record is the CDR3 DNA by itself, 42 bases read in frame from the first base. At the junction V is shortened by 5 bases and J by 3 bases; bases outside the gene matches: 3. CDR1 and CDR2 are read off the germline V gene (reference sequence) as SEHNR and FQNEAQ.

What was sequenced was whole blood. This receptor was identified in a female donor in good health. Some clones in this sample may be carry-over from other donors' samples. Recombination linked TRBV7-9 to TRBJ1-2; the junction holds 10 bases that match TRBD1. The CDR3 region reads CASSPTGGDYGYTF. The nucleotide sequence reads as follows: TGTGCCAGCAGCCCGACAGGGGGCGACTATGGCTACACCTTC.